A selection of T cell receptor beta chains follows, all from one sample in a study of T cell responses to AZD1222 COVID-19 vaccine. Here immunoSEQ multiplex PCR was the method, and the copy in TCRdb shows in-frame clones only, minus some. This table has 130,000 to 150,000 clones, roughly four fifths appearing once. The starting material was peripheral blood, obtained on day 0 of MenACWY control vaccination. The origin of the receptors is an adult in good health. Each CDR3 is given with its conserved first and last residue. A D gene is named only where the DNA matches it firmly. Clone size, where shown, is once, few, many, or a class for clones that have expanded.

v_call: TRBV27; j_call: TRBJ1-6; d_call: .; clone_size: .; cdr3_aa: CASSLTPNSPLHF; cdr3_nt: TGTGCCAGCAGTTTAACCCCTAATTCACCCCTCCACTTT
v_call: TRBV7-9; j_call: TRBJ1-3; d_call: .; clone_size: .; cdr3_aa: CASSLVMSSGNTIYF; cdr3_nt: TGTGCCAGCAGCTTAGTTATGAGCTCTGGAAACACCATATATTTT
v_call: TRBV11-1; j_call: TRBJ2-1; d_call: .; clone_size: .; cdr3_aa: CASSLGPLRDEQFF; cdr3_nt: TGTGCCAGCAGCCTTGGACCCCTGCGGGATGAGCAGTTCTTC
v_call: TRBV5-1; j_call: TRBJ1-1; d_call: .; clone_size: .; cdr3_aa: CASAVGGNTEAFF; cdr3_nt: TGCGCCAGCGCGGTAGGGGGGAACACTGAAGCTTTCTTT
v_call: TRBV27; j_call: TRBJ1-2; d_call: TRBD1; clone_size: once; cdr3_aa: CASSLTGGANYGYTF; cdr3_nt: TGTGCCAGCAGTCTTACAGGGGGAGCCAACTATGGCTACACCTTC
v_call: TRBV3-1/TRBV3-2; j_call: TRBJ2-3; d_call: TRBD2; clone_size: .; cdr3_aa: CASRRAGGSSSTDTQYF; cdr3_nt: TGTGCCAGCAGAAGGGCGGGGGGGTCTTCCAGCACAGATACGCAGTATTTT
v_call: TRBV4-1; j_call: TRBJ2-1; d_call: TRBD2; clone_size: .; cdr3_aa: CASSQDLFGLAGDYNEQFF; cdr3_nt: TGCGCCAGCAGCCAAGATCTTTTTGGGCTAGCGGGTGACTACAATGAGCAGTTCTTC
v_call: TRBV2; j_call: TRBJ1-1; d_call: .; clone_size: .; cdr3_aa: CASSEAGKNTEAFF; cdr3_nt: TGTGCCAGCAGTGAAGCTGGAAAGAACACTGAAGCTTTCTTT
v_call: TRBV2; j_call: TRBJ2-3; d_call: TRBD2; clone_size: .; cdr3_aa: CASRASGGDTQYF; cdr3_nt: TGTGCCAGCAGGGCTAGCGGGGGGGATACGCAGTATTTT
v_call: TRBV28; j_call: TRBJ2-1; d_call: TRBD2; clone_size: .; cdr3_aa: CASSLVAGGLYNEQFF; cdr3_nt: TGTGCCAGCAGTTTAGTAGCGGGGGGTCTCTACAATGAGCAGTTCTTC
v_call: TRBV7-9; j_call: TRBJ2-3; d_call: .; clone_size: .; cdr3_aa: CASSPVYTQYF; cdr3_nt: TGTGCCAGCAGCCCCGTATATACGCAGTATTTT
v_call: TRBV7-3; j_call: TRBJ1-3; d_call: .; clone_size: .; cdr3_aa: CASRKGPTENTIYF; cdr3_nt: TGTGCCAGCAGAAAGGGCCCGACCGAAAACACCATATATTTT
v_call: TRBV18; j_call: TRBJ2-5; d_call: .; clone_size: .; cdr3_aa: CASSLGGGAALQETQYF; cdr3_nt: TGTGCCAGCTCCCTTGGGGGGGGCGCAGCTCTACAAGAGACCCAGTACTTC
v_call: TRBV5-1; j_call: TRBJ1-2; d_call: TRBD1; clone_size: .; cdr3_aa: CASSLVGQGSSGYTF; cdr3_nt: TGCGCCAGCAGCTTGGTGGGACAGGGAAGTTCTGGCTACACCTTC
v_call: TRBV28; j_call: TRBJ1-1; d_call: .; clone_size: .; cdr3_aa: CASSLSGSYDTEAFF; cdr3_nt: TGTGCCAGCAGTTTATCGGGCAGTTATGACACTGAAGCTTTCTTT
v_call: TRBV29-1; j_call: TRBJ1-1; d_call: .; clone_size: .; cdr3_aa: CSVGQRNTEAFF; cdr3_nt: TGCAGCGTTGGTCAGAGGAACACTGAAGCTTTCTTT
v_call: TRBV7-8; j_call: TRBJ1-1; d_call: .; clone_size: .; cdr3_aa: CASSLGGGATEAFF; cdr3_nt: TGTGCCAGCAGCTTAGGCGGGGGAGCCACTGAAGCTTTCTTT
v_call: TRBV12-3/TRBV12-4; j_call: TRBJ2-7; d_call: .; clone_size: .; cdr3_aa: CASSFGRYEQYF; cdr3_nt: TGTGCCAGCAGTTTTGGCAGATACGAGCAGTACTTC
v_call: TRBV2; j_call: TRBJ2-7; d_call: .; clone_size: .; cdr3_aa: CASSLGRRTGEQYF; cdr3_nt: TGTGCCAGCAGCTTAGGACGGCGGACGGGGGAGCAGTACTTC
v_call: TRBV11-2; j_call: TRBJ2-5; d_call: TRBD2; clone_size: .; cdr3_aa: CASSLVSSGGRVETQYF; cdr3_nt: TGTGCCAGCAGCTTAGTGTCTAGCGGGGGTCGGGTAGAGACCCAGTACTTC
v_call: TRBV28; j_call: TRBJ2-2; d_call: TRBD1; clone_size: .; cdr3_aa: CASHPRDRGRPGELFF; cdr3_nt: TGTGCCAGTCACCCGCGGGACAGGGGGCGCCCCGGGGAGCTGTTTTTT
v_call: TRBV3-1/TRBV3-2; j_call: TRBJ1-3; d_call: .; clone_size: .; cdr3_aa: CASSHMADLYRNTIYF; cdr3_nt: TGTGCCAGCAGCCATATGGCGGACCTTTATAGAAACACCATATATTTT
v_call: TRBV12-3/TRBV12-4; j_call: TRBJ2-1; d_call: .; clone_size: .; cdr3_aa: CASSLGFQGEQFF; cdr3_nt: TGTGCCAGCTCCCTTGGCTTCCAGGGTGAGCAGTTCTTC
v_call: TRBV11-2; j_call: TRBJ2-7; d_call: TRBD1; clone_size: .; cdr3_aa: CASSSAGTGDYEQYF; cdr3_nt: TGTGCCAGCAGCTCGGCCGGGACAGGGGACTACGAGCAGTACTTC
v_call: TRBV5-8; j_call: TRBJ2-2; d_call: .; clone_size: once; cdr3_aa: CASSLFPRGTGELFF; cdr3_nt: TGTGCCAGCAGCTTGTTCCCCAGGGGCACCGGGGAGCTGTTTTTT
v_call: TRBV7-9; j_call: TRBJ1-2; d_call: .; clone_size: .; cdr3_aa: CASSLDFYGYTF; cdr3_nt: TGTGCCAGCAGCTTGGACTTCTATGGCTACACCTTC
v_call: TRBV5-6; j_call: TRBJ1-6; d_call: .; clone_size: once; cdr3_aa: CASSRGGTSPLHF; cdr3_nt: TGTGCCAGCAGCCGCGGGGGCACTTCACCCCTCCACTTT
v_call: TRBV29-1; j_call: TRBJ2-5; d_call: .; clone_size: .; cdr3_aa: CSVENREGYQETQYF; cdr3_nt: TGCAGCGTTGAAAACAGGGAGGGATACCAAGAGACCCAGTACTTC
v_call: TRBV18; j_call: TRBJ1-2; d_call: .; clone_size: .; cdr3_aa: CASSPLGSLGEGYTF; cdr3_nt: TGTGCCAGCTCACCACTTGGCAGCCTAGGGGAAGGCTACACCTTC
v_call: TRBV10-3; j_call: TRBJ2-2; d_call: .; clone_size: .; cdr3_aa: CAISSPGPNTGELFF; cdr3_nt: TGTGCCATCAGTAGTCCGGGGCCGAACACCGGGGAGCTGTTTTTT
v_call: TRBV11-2; j_call: TRBJ2-1; d_call: TRBD2; clone_size: .; cdr3_aa: CASSLDSGLAGVIQFF; cdr3_nt: TGTGCCAGCAGCTTAGACTCGGGACTAGCGGGCGTTATCCAGTTCTTC
v_call: TRBV6-2/TRBV6-3; j_call: TRBJ2-7; d_call: .; clone_size: few; cdr3_aa: CASSFPRLGPEQDEQYF; cdr3_nt: TGTGCCAGCAGTTTCCCGAGACTCGGGCCGGAACAGGACGAGCAGTACTTC
v_call: TRBV5-1; j_call: TRBJ2-7; d_call: .; clone_size: .; cdr3_aa: CASSRLSGLSSYEQYF; cdr3_nt: TGCGCCAGCAGCAGGCTTTCGGGATTGAGCTCCTACGAGCAGTACTTC
v_call: TRBV5-1; j_call: TRBJ2-5; d_call: .; clone_size: .; cdr3_aa: CASSSGLSRETQYF; cdr3_nt: TGCGCCAGCAGCTCGGGACTCTCCCGGGAGACCCAGTACTTC
v_call: TRBV9; j_call: TRBJ1-4; d_call: TRBD1; clone_size: .; cdr3_aa: CASSRLEGQRNEKLFF; cdr3_nt: TGTGCCAGCAGCCGTTTGGAGGGACAGCGTAATGAAAAACTGTTTTTT
v_call: TRBV5-1; j_call: TRBJ2-5; d_call: .; clone_size: .; cdr3_aa: CASSLGSVRLETQYF; cdr3_nt: TGCGCCAGCAGCTTGGGGAGCGTACGGCTCGAGACCCAGTACTTC
v_call: TRBV6-5; j_call: TRBJ2-1; d_call: .; clone_size: .; cdr3_aa: CASKTAYNEQFF; cdr3_nt: TGTGCCAGCAAGACAGCTTACAATGAGCAGTTCTTC
v_call: TRBV7-3; j_call: TRBJ2-1; d_call: .; clone_size: .; cdr3_aa: CASSLDRPNEQFF; cdr3_nt: TGTGCCAGCAGCTTAGACAGGCCAAATGAGCAGTTCTTC
v_call: TRBV7-2; j_call: TRBJ1-6; d_call: .; clone_size: .; cdr3_aa: CASSLPYNSPLHF; cdr3_nt: TGTGCCAGCAGCTTACCTTATAATTCACCCCTCCACTTT
v_call: TRBV6-5; j_call: TRBJ2-2; d_call: .; clone_size: .; cdr3_aa: CASRTGNTGELFF; cdr3_nt: TGTGCCAGCAGGACAGGCAACACCGGGGAGCTGTTTTTT
v_call: TRBV7-2; j_call: TRBJ2-3; d_call: .; clone_size: .; cdr3_aa: CASSLVAVSTDTQYF; cdr3_nt: TGTGCCAGCAGCTTAGTTGCTGTCAGCACAGATACGCAGTATTTT
v_call: TRBV10-3; j_call: TRBJ2-3; d_call: .; clone_size: .; cdr3_aa: CAISESPGKPGPSTDTQYF; cdr3_nt: TGTGCCATCAGTGAGTCGCCGGGGAAACCTGGGCCGAGCACAGATACGCAGTATTTT
v_call: TRBV10-3; j_call: TRBJ2-3; d_call: .; clone_size: once; cdr3_aa: CALARMEGDTQYF; cdr3_nt: TGTGCCCTCGCACGGATGGAGGGAGATACGCAGTATTTT